Sequencing of this T cell receptor (beta chain) was carried out in a study of blood T cell repertoires in COVID-19 (TCRdb year 2020). A note on the overall study: Samples from collaborators originated in the United States, Italy and Spain and spanned both the acute and convalescent phases of COVID-19. The prospective study material was composed of cDNA or gDNA derived from T cells, B-cell-depleted T cells, or PBMCs. Deeply sampled blood TCRbeta repertoires from subjects exposed to, actively infected with, or recovered from COVID-19 were included in the dataset. The repertoires were made available in a free public database intended to serve as a resource for research on the immune response to SARS-CoV-2. The samples were drawn from two sources: the first 160 participants of the ongoing ImmuneRACE study, and 1,000 to 1,500 subjects contributed by 6 global collaborators. Nearly every sample came with metadata listing a de-identified subject ID, COVID-19 status, age in years and sex. Where available, HLA class I and class II types were taken from metadata supplied by the sample provider and were not determined by assay-based typing. What the study reported, not specific to this receptor: The quantity of clinical and demographic metadata differed by source and by participant and was supplied without curation.

With respect to this clone: Its target antigen remains unknown. No clone much larger than this one lies a single base away; base qualities are absent.

From the cysteine up to the phenylalanine, the CDR3 has a length of 19 residues. Only the CDR3 part of the read is kept: 57 bases, read in frame from the first base. V lost 2 bases and J lost 3 bases; the stretch between them is 26 bases long. Looking up the germline V gene (reference sequence) yields CDR1 MNHEY and CDR2 SMNVEV. At one collaborating source in Seattle, patients were enrolled during active infection and were followed longitudinally through the course of disease. The collaborating institutions used their own protocols to collect whole blood in K2EDTA tubes. For TCRbeta analysis, collaborators shipped samples in one of three forms: frozen whole blood, isolated PBMCs, or DNA extracted from either of those sample types. TCRbeta CDR3 regions were amplified from genomic DNA using the immunoSEQ Assay, a bias-controlled multiplex PCR. As for how the authors treated the data: The number of nucleated cells in each sample was estimated by amplification of reference gene primers within the assay. To quantify the absolute abundance of each unique TCRbeta CDR3 rearrangement, sequence reads were collapsed and filtered. For each sample, productive Simpson clonality was calculated by taking the square root of Simpson's diversity index across productive rearrangements. TCRdb limited this immuneACCESS table to in-frame rearrangements with V and J called. A share of clones is missing; checked studies link under half to unresolved V genes, and the rest is unexplained. V and J calls and clone size come straight from that table; D and trimming were deduced from the DNA. The sample profile shows 300,000 to 350,000 clones; 75% to 95% of them were found once. The ten largest clones capture 6.5% to 8% of the sample.

The V and J segments used are TRBV27 and TRBJ2-7; the D gene is possibly TRBD2, with 5 bases matching. The specimen sequenced was peripheral blood. This TCR came from a woman aged 25 to 39 with COVID-19, enrolled during active disease. The CDR3 corresponds to CASSLTASGLGPSHYEQYF. The DNA is as follows: TGTGCCAGCAGTTTAACGGCCAGCGGATTAGGACCGTCACACTACGAGCAGTACTTC.